This T cell receptor (beta chain) was sequenced for a study of T-cell memory formation after mild COVID-19. Study information: TCR clusters largely stayed donor specific.

This clonotype was counted a few times. The target antigen is unknown. Germline CDR1 and CDR2: KGHSH and LQKENI. The V end was cut by 0 bases, the J end by 4 bases, with 13 bases between. The CDR3 length is 16 residues. Study-level findings and limits: Some clones that responded turned up in pre-infection memory, which suggests that cross-reactive memory joined in. Clones contracting across day 15 to 85 had a balanced CD4/CD8 profile; later expanding clones leaned CD4+.

TCRdb passed the 5' RACE reads through MiXCR, listing each CDR3 protein once. The data hold hundreds of thousands of distinct CDR3 sequences, with roughly 21% observed a single time. This clonotype was obtained from an adult woman who had mild COVID-19 (a few samples of this study predate the infection). Cell type and time point are not known. This chain links TRBV18 with TRBJ2-4; perhaps TRBD1 as D (5 bases). The sequencing input was PBMCs or a T cell subset sorted from them (not recorded which). CDR3 in amino acids: CASSPPQGGGKNIQYF. DNA of the CDR3: TGTGCCAGCTCACCACCCCAGGGTGGCGGTAAAAACATTCAGTACTTC.